This paragraph reports one TCR beta chain. Its antigen remains unidentified. This sample is part of a study of T cells after yellow fever vaccination. Whole-study results and caveats: The study noted that FACS-sorted repertoires could contain abundant clonotypes contaminating from the bulk population. After the booster, nearly 98% of CD4 and just over 85% of CD8 primary-response clones were re-detected. The secondary response was weaker, and its peak arrived faster, on day 5 versus 15.

5'RACE template switching produced TCR cDNA carrying a universal primer site and UMIs. TCRdb independently ran MiXCR on the 5' RACE reads; one entry per CDR3 protein. The sample carries about 320,000 distinct CDR3 sequences, roughly 4.3% recorded once. This CDR3 contains 13 residues. Trimming took off 3 bases at V and 8 bases at J, with 11 bases between the two ends. CDR1 is SNHLY and CDR2 is FYNNEI in the germline V gene. The sequence was obtained from a man younger than 30 who received the YFV17D yellow fever vaccine. The chain is built from TRBV2 and TRBJ2-1, with D tentatively TRBD1 (5 bases). The sample in question was PBMCs, obtained 15 days after the yellow fever booster vaccination. The CDR3 DNA reads as TGTGCCAGCAGTGAGGGCGCAGGGCATGAGCAGTTCTTC. This encodes CASSEGAGHEQFF.